One and the same sample provided the 14 T cell receptor beta chains below, sequenced in a study of cytomegalovirus exposure and HLA in healthy donors. PCR primers comprised 60 Vbeta and 13 Jbeta primers. Assay used: immunoSEQ multiplex PCR; TCRdb lists only in-frame clones, some missing. The sample holds around 140,000 clones, about 80% seen once. Sequencing was carried out using PBMCs. The receptors originated from a woman between 40 and 55 years old in good health and CMV-seronegative.

V is TRBV4-3 and J is TRBJ1-5; D perhaps matches TRBD1 (5 bases). The CDR3 length is 15 residues. V lost 4 bases to trimming and J lost 6 bases, with 16 bases between them. CDR1 and CDR2 (germline): LGHNA, YSLEER. This chain's CDR3 is CASSPQMGGSQPQHF. The DNA for the CDR3 is TGCGCCAGCAGCCCACAAATGGGGGGAAGTCAGCCCCAGCATTTT.

With respect to this clone: This sample also contains other DNA sequences that code for the same CDR3. The chain carries TRBV5-1 and TRBJ2-1, with 8 bases fitting TRBD1. Germline assignment: CDR1 SGHRS and CDR2 YFSETQ. The ends lost 5 bases at V and 6 bases at J; junction bases unmatched: 7. The CDR3 runs to 14 residues. The DNA of the CDR3 is TGCGCCAGCAGTTTACTAACAGGGGGCAATGAGCAGTTCTTC. Translating it yields CASSLLTGGNEQFF.

The rearrangement uses TRBV7-9 and TRBJ2-1; no definite D call. V was clipped by 2 bases and J by 0 bases, with 5 bases between them. Germline values: CDR1 SEHNR, CDR2 FQNEAQ (reference sequence). The CDR3 runs 14 residues. CDR3 in amino acids: CASSLLGSYNEQFF. CDR3 in DNA: TGTGCCAGCAGCTTACTAGGCTCCTACAATGAGCAGTTCTTC.

This clone was recorded a few times. The chain recombines TRBV7-3 with TRBJ1-4; TRBD1 aligns across 7 bases. Germline V gene sequence: CDR1 SGHTA, CDR2 FQGTGA. The length of the CDR3 is 13 residues. V was clipped by 5 bases and J by 5 bases; unmatched bases: 2. CDR3: CASSAGQNEKLFF. CDR3 nucleotides: TGTGCCAGCAGCGCGGGACAGAATGAAAAACTGTTTTTT.

This chain connects TRBV11-3 to TRBJ2-7; maybe TRBD2 (5 bases). The V and J ends lost 1 base and 4 bases respectively, with 17 bases between them. The CDR3 runs 16 residues. The germline CDR1 and CDR2 sequences are SGHNT and YENEEA. The CDR3 protein is CASSLVLASPTYEQYF. CDR3 DNA sequence: TGTGCCAGCAGCTTAGTTTTGGCTAGCCCGACATACGAGCAGTACTTC.

The J gene is TRBJ2-1, the V gene TRBV6-1, with D perhaps matching TRBD2 (6 bases). Germline-derived CDR1 and CDR2 are MNHNS and SASEGT. V lost 5 bases and J lost 3, with 11 bases in between. The CDR3 length is 14 residues. The DNA for the CDR3 is TGTGCCAGCAGTTCCCGGACTATCTACAATGAGCAGTTCTTC. Translation gives CASSSRTIYNEQFF.

The chain links TRBV10-3 to TRBJ1-1; 8 nucleotides align to TRBD1. The germline V gene has CDR1 ENHRY and CDR2 SYGVKD. The V gene end was trimmed by 7 bases and the J gene end by 3 bases; junction bases not matched to a gene: 4. CDR3 size: 13 residues. CDR3 nucleotides: TGTGCCATCATGCAGGGGGCGGACACTGAAGCTTTCTTT. Amino acids: CAIMQGADTEAFF.

This clone has only one observation. The chain joins TRBV6-1 to TRBJ1-4; D is unclear. This CDR3 is 13 amino acids long. CDR1 is MNHNS, CDR2 SASEGT, per germline. The germline V and J ends were trimmed by 9 bases and 5 bases, with 13 bases remaining between them. The DNA of the CDR3 is TGTGCCAGTTCGACACTCTTAAATGAAAAACTGTTTTTT. Translated: CASSTLLNEKLFF.

CDR3 residues: CSAWVKRRLRRQETQYF. Here the CDR3 DNA reads TGCAGCGCGTGGGTAAAGAGGCGACTGCGTCGTCAAGAGACCCAGTACTTC. The chain employs TRBV29-1 and TRBJ2-5; D not certain. Germline lookup yields CDR1 SQVTM and CDR2 ANQGSEA. V lost 7 bases and J 2 bases, leaving 26 bases between the germline ends. The CDR3 runs 17 residues.

This clone appeared once. The chain uses TRBV10-3 and TRBJ1-6; D may be TRBD1 (6 bases). V was shortened by 2 bases and J by 8 bases, with 10 bases between the two germline ends. Germline V gives CDR1 ENHRY, CDR2 SYGVKD. This CDR3 spans 14 amino acids. CDR3 DNA: TGTGCCATCAGTGAGAAAACAGGGTATTCACCCCTCCACTTT. Encoded protein: CAISEKTGYSPLHF.

Written as DNA, the CDR3 is TGTGCCAGCAGCTACGGACAGGGGTGGGATGGCTACACCTTC. It encodes CASSYGQGWDGYTF. This sequence joins TRBV27 and TRBJ1-2, with 9 bases that match TRBD1. The length of the CDR3 is 14 residues. J lost 6 bases, V lost 6 bases, and 8 bases had no gene match. Germline CDR1 and CDR2: MNHEY and SMNVEV (reference sequence).

The CDR3 DNA is TGTGCCACCAGCAGAGCTGCAATCGGCTCTGGGGCCAACGTCCTGACTTTC. This encodes CATSRAAIGSGANVLTF. This chain connects TRBV15 to TRBJ2-6; D gene unclear. V gave up 1 base and J gave up 0 bases, with 10 bases separating them. Germline V gene sequence: CDR1 LNHNV, CDR2 YYDKDF (reference sequence). The CDR3 consists of 17 residues.

The chain combines TRBV7-3 with TRBJ2-6; D may be TRBD2 (6 bases). CDR3 length equals 14 residues. The V end lost 5 bases, the J end lost 1 base, and 6 bases lay between the germline ends. Germline assignment: CDR1 SGHTA and CDR2 FQGTGA. CDR3 sequence (DNA): TGTGCCAGCAGCGGGGGGTCTGGGGCCAACGTCCTGACTTTC. This gives the protein CASSGGSGANVLTF. The complete variable domain, with remaining parts taken from reference TRBV7-3 and TRBJ2-6, reads GAGVSQTPSNKVTEKGKYVELRCDPISGHTALYWYRQSLGQGPEFLIYFQGTGAADDSGLPNDRFFAVRPEGSVSTLKIQRTERGDSAVYLCASSGGSGANVLTFGAGSRLTVL.

On this clone: One end of the junction does not line up with germline, which may come from a read error. This chain links TRBV29-1 with TRBJ2-3; D may be TRBD1 (5 bases). The CDR3 spans 11 residues. The germline V gene has CDR1 SQVTM and CDR2 ANQGSEA. CDR3 sequence (DNA): TGCAGCGTTGGGGGCAGGGAATCAGTGTACTTT. Its protein is CSVGGRESVYF.